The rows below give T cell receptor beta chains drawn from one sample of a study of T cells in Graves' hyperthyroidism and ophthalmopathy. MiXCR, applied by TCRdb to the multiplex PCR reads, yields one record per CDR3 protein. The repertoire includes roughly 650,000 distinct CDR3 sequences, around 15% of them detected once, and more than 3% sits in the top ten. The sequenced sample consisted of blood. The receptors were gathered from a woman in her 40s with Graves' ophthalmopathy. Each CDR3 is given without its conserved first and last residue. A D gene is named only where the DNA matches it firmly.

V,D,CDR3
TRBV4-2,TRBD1,ASSQDGTGTNEKLF
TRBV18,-,ASSPTGISYNEQF
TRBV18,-,ASSPPAGGFVDTQY
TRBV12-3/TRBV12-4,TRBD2,ASSLGGRAGVQY
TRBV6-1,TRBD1,ASSEVGTASYEQY
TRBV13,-,ASSLGAGGADTQY
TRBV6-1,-,ASSESGLYGYT
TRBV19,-,ASSTRRSGSPLH
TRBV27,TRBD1,ASSPQTGAGANYGYT
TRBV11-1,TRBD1,ASSLAYGTGVNEQF
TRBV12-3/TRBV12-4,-,ASSSSNTGWDGYT
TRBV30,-,AWTDFLGYT
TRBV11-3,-,ASSLGSSEQQY
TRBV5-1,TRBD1,ASSLAGGNDEQY
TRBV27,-,ASSFAVGNTEAF
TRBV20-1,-,SAIRTTGTPTWGQY
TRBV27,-,ASSPQTTSYEQY
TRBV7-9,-,ASSLWELEQY
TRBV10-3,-,TSKDERANTGELF
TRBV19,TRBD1,ASSMDRFGTEAF
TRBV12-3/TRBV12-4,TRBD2,ASSQNPGLAEQF
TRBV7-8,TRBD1,ASNLEGTGFYEQY
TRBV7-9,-,ASSFSGQIYNEQF
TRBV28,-,AGTPGHTGELF
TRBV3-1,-,ASSQEVTAKRLGYT
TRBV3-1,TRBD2,ASSHLSGNEQY
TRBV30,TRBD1,AWSPGQGRRPQH